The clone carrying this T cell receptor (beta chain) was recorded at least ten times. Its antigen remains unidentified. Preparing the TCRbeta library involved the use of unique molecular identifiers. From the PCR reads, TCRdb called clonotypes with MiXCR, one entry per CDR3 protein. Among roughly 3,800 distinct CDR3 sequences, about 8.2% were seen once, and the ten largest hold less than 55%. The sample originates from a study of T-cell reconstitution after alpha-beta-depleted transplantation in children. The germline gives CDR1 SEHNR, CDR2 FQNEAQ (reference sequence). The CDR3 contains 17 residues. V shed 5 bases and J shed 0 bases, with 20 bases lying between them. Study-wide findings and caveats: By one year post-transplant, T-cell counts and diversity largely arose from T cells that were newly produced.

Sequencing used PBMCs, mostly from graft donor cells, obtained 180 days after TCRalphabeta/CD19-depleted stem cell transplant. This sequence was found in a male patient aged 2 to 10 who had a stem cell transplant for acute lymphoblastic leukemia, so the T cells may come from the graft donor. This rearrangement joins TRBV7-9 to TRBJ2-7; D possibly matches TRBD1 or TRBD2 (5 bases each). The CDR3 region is CASSQRGFRGTSYEQYF. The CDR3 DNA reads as TGTGCCAGCAGCCAAAGAGGCTTTCGGGGCACCTCCTACGAGCAGTACTTC.